These 25 T cell receptor beta chains came from one sample sequenced in a study of OX40 agonist ivuxolimab in advanced cancers. Assay: immunoSEQ multiplex PCR; the TCRdb copy retains only in-frame clones and omits some. The sample has 35,000 to 40,000 clones; 85% are singletons. The specimen comprised CD4+ or CD8+ T cells sorted from blood, sampled in a trial of the OX40 agonist ivuxolimab. Receptors were obtained from an adult with an advanced solid tumor such as melanoma, head and neck, liver or kidney cancer.

The chain uses TRBV5-1 and TRBJ2-3; 8 nucleotides line up with TRBD2. V shed 7 bases and J 0 bases; nucleotides not matched to a gene: 4. Germline V gene sequence: CDR1 SGHRS, CDR2 YFSETQ. This CDR3 is built from 14 residues. CDR3 residues: CASYRLASTDTQYF. The CDR3 region has the DNA TGCGCCAGCTACCGACTAGCGAGCACAGATACGCAGTATTTT.

This clone is a singleton in its sample. The chain recombines TRBV9 with TRBJ2-5; 10 bases are shared with TRBD2. V shed 3 bases, J shed 5 bases, and the junction held 13 bases outside the gene matches. The CDR3 runs 17 residues. Germline-derived CDR1 and CDR2 are SGDLS and YYNGEE. CDR3 region: CASSGTSGLPLGETQYF. The CDR3 DNA follows: TGTGCCAGCAGCGGGACTAGCGGACTGCCCCTTGGGGAGACCCAGTACTTC.

The chain has TRBV5-1 and TRBJ2-3; 9 bases fit TRBD2. The CDR3 runs 16 residues. V was clipped by 3 bases and J by 2 bases; unmatched bases: 7. The germline V gene has CDR1 SGHRS and CDR2 YFSETQ. The CDR3 sequence is CASSSGSGGPTDTQYF. The CDR3 DNA is TGCGCCAGCAGCTCCGGTAGCGGGGGCCCCACAGATACGCAGTATTTT. The full variable domain, completed using reference TRBV5-1 and TRBJ2-3, is KAGVTQTPRYLIKTRGQQVTLSCSPISGHRSVSWYQQTPGQGLQFLFEYFSETQRNKGNFPGRFSGRQFSNSRSEMNVSTLELGDSALYLCASSSGSGGPTDTQYFGPGTRLTVL.

V gene TRBV7-9 combines with J gene TRBJ2-1, with 12 bases matching TRBD2. Germline CDR1 is SEHNR and CDR2 is FQNEAQ (reference sequence). V lost 5 bases and J lost 11; bases outside the gene matches: 10. The CDR3 has 15 amino acids. The CDR3 region has the DNA TGTGCCAGCAGCGCCGGGACTAGCGGGTTCAGGAAGCAGTTCTTC. Encoded protein: CASSAGTSGFRKQFF.

V and J are TRBV30 and TRBJ1-6; weak D call: TRBD1 (5 bases). The CDR3 has 14 residues. The germline V gene encodes CDR1 GTSNPN and CDR2 SVGIG (reference sequence). V was shortened by 2 bases and J by 2 bases, with 7 bases between the two germline ends. In DNA form, the CDR3 reads TGTGCCTGGAGTCTAGGGGCCTATAATTCACCCCTCCACTTT. Protein product: CAWSLGAYNSPLHF.

J is TRBJ1-5 and V is TRBV2; D gene ambiguous. This CDR3 has 15 residues. Trimming stripped 2 bases from V and 0 bases from J, with 8 bases between. Germline CDR1 and CDR2: SNHLY and FYNNEI. CDR3 in amino acids: CASSERPFSNQPQHF. The CDR3 bases are TGTGCCAGCAGTGAAAGACCCTTTAGCAATCAGCCCCAGCATTTT.

The CDR3 loop is CASRGEGGAYEQYF. For the CDR3, the DNA is TGTGCCAGCCGCGGGGAAGGGGGGGCCTACGAGCAGTACTTC. The V call is TRBV6-5, the J call TRBJ2-5; possibly TRBD2 for D (7 bases). The DNA end is a closer match to TRBJ2-7, so the J assignment may be wrong. Germline values: CDR1 MNHEY, CDR2 SVGAGI. The CDR3 has 14 residues.

The CDR3 reads CASSAQEGGMGTIYF. The DNA of the CDR3 is TGTGCCAGCAGTGCACAGGAAGGTGGGATGGGCACCATATATTTT. The chain combines TRBV6-4 with TRBJ1-3; D is possibly TRBD1 (5 bases). The germline CDR1 and CDR2 sequences are MRHNA and SNTAGT. CDR3 length: 15 amino acids. V lost 4 bases, J lost 9 bases, and 19 bases lay in between.

V usage is TRBV7-8 and J usage is TRBJ1-6; tentatively, D is TRBD1 (5 bases). The CDR3 is 15 amino acids. Germline CDR1 SGHVS, CDR2 FQNEAQ. Trimming left V 4 bases short and J 6 bases short, with 13 bases between. CDR3 sequence reads: CASSSRDSGNSPLHF. The CDR3 DNA reads TGTGCCAGCAGCTCCAGGGATTCCGGTAATTCACCCCTCCACTTT.

Only a few counts were recorded for this clone. The rearrangement uses TRBV6-6 and TRBJ1-5; possibly TRBD1 for D (5 bases). This CDR3 contains 15 residues. V was pared by 7 bases and J by 0 bases, with 13 bases between. Germline values: CDR1 MNHNY, CDR2 SVGAGI (reference sequence). CDR3 nucleotides: TGTGCCAGCACTACGGGGGGGAATAGCAATCAGCCCCAGCATTTT. This encodes CASTTGGNSNQPQHF.

The table lists this clone with a count of one. This chain connects TRBV6-6 to TRBJ1-2, with D hard to call. Germline assignment: CDR1 MNHNY and CDR2 SVGAGI (reference sequence). Trimming removed 8 bases at V and 5 bases at J, with 15 bases between. This CDR3 is built from 13 residues. CDR3 sequence: CASAAELLYGYTF. The CDR3 region has the DNA TGTGCCAGCGCCGCGGAGCTTCTTTATGGCTACACCTTC.

The CDR3 reads CASSPPGHKAYNEQFF. DNA for the CDR3: TGCGCCAGCAGCCCGCCGGGACATAAAGCTTACAATGAGCAGTTCTTC. V is TRBV5-1 and J is TRBJ2-1, with D possibly matching TRBD1 (6 bases). The V end was cut by 4 bases, the J end by 4 bases, with 18 bases between. Germline loops: CDR1 SGHRS, CDR2 YFSETQ. The CDR3 is 16 residues long. Using reference TRBV5-1 and TRBJ2-1 for the parts outside the CDR3, the full variable domain is KAGVTQTPRYLIKTRGQQVTLSCSPISGHRSVSWYQQTPGQGLQFLFEYFSETQRNKGNFPGRFSGRQFSNSRSEMNVSTLELGDSALYLCASSPPGHKAYNEQFFGPGTRLTVL.

V gene TRBV6-1 combines with J gene TRBJ2-7; 7 bases match TRBD1. Germline assignment: CDR1 MNHNS and CDR2 SASEGT. V trimming: 6 bases; J trimming: 6 bases; junction bases outside the gene matches: 5. This CDR3 is 12 amino acids long. The CDR3 region has the DNA TGTGCCAGCAGAGTGACAGGGCCCGAGCAGTACTTC. Its translation: CASRVTGPEQYF.

The chain uses TRBV30 and TRBJ1-3; D unresolved. Per germline, CDR1 GTSNPN and CDR2 SVGIG (reference sequence). The V gene lost 2 bases and the J gene lost 0 bases, with 8 bases spanning the gap. The CDR3 is made up of 14 amino acids. For the CDR3, the DNA is TGTGCCTGGAGTATGAGGATCTCTGGAAACACCATATATTTT. Translating gives CAWSMRISGNTIYF. Filled out from reference TRBV30 and TRBJ1-3, the complete variable domain reads SQTIHQWPATLVQPVGSPLSLECTVEGTSNPNLYWYRQAAGRGLQLLFYSVGIGQISSEVPQNLSASRPQDRQFILSSKKLLLSDSGFYLCAWSMRISGNTIYFGEGSWLTVV.

As regards this clone: Given a far larger clone just one base away, this is likely a sequencing read error. CDR3 region: CASGHRDRNYEQYF. The DNA of the CDR3 is TGTGCCAGCGGCCACCGGGACAGGAACTACGAGCAGTACTTC. The V gene is TRBV5-3, the J gene TRBJ2-7, with TRBD1 identical over 8 bases. TRBV5-3 has ORF status, its function being uncertain. V lost 8 bases to trimming and J lost 3 bases; unmatched junction nucleotides: 10. The CDR3 is 14 residues long.

The gene calls are TRBV30 and TRBJ2-1, with 13 bases aligning to TRBD2. The CDR3 runs 14 residues. Germline CDR1 is GTSNPN and CDR2 is SVGIG (reference sequence). J was trimmed by 2 bases and V by 5 bases; bases with no gene match: 0. The CDR3 here is CAWGLAGAYNEQFF. For the CDR3, the DNA is TGTGCCTGGGGACTAGCGGGGGCCTACAATGAGCAGTTCTTC.

V is TRBV30 and J is TRBJ1-2; 8 positions match TRBD1. Germline V CDR1 and CDR2: GTSNPN, SVGIG (reference sequence). The CDR3 runs to 14 residues. The V gene end was trimmed by 4 bases and the J gene end by 2 bases; junction bases not matched to a gene: 6. As DNA, the CDR3 is TGTGCCTGGATGTCCAGGACAGGGAACTATGGCTACACCTTC. Its protein product is CAWMSRTGNYGYTF. The whole variable domain, remainder taken from reference TRBV30 and TRBJ1-2, is SQTIHQWPATLVQPVGSPLSLECTVEGTSNPNLYWYRQAAGRGLQLLFYSVGIGQISSEVPQNLSASRPQDRQFILSSKKLLLSDSGFYLCAWMSRTGNYGYTFGSGTRLTVV.

The V call is TRBV2, the J call TRBJ2-7, with D maybe TRBD2 (5 bases). The V end lost 2 bases, the J end lost 5 bases, and 10 bases lay between the germline ends. The length of the CDR3 is 13 residues. Looked up from germline, CDR1 is SNHLY and CDR2 is FYNNEI. The DNA of the CDR3 is TGTGCCAGCAGTGAACGGCTAGCCAACGAGCAGTACTTC. Residues: CASSERLANEQYF.

The chain combines TRBV7-2 with TRBJ2-2, with unresolved D. V dropped 2 bases and J dropped 0 bases, with 4 bases sitting between them. Looked up from germline, CDR1 is SGHTA and CDR2 is FQGNSA. This CDR3 has 14 residues. CDR3 coding DNA: TGTGCCAGCAGCTTACTTACGAACACCGGGGAGCTGTTTTTT. This translates into CASSLLTNTGELFF.

This clone was detected once. V gene TRBV9 combines with J gene TRBJ2-1; D is unclear. Trimming stripped 0 bases from V and 9 bases from J, with 19 bases between. Looked up from germline, CDR1 is SGDLS and CDR2 is YYNGEE. CDR3 length: 16 residues. CDR3 sequence reads: CASSVETQTLYGEQFF. CDR3 nucleotide sequence: TGTGCCAGCAGCGTAGAAACTCAAACTCTCTACGGTGAGCAGTTCTTC. The full variable domain, rest sourced from reference TRBV9 and TRBJ2-1, is DSGVTQTPKHLITATGQRVTLRCSPRSGDLSVYWYQQSLDQGLQFLIQYYNGEERAKGNILERFSAQQFPDLHSELNLSSLELGDSALYFCASSVETQTLYGEQFFGPGTRLTVL.

The chain links TRBV28 to TRBJ1-1; D is unresolved. Germline-derived CDR1 and CDR2 are MDHEN and SYDVKM. The length of the CDR3 is 17 residues. Trimming removed 5 bases from V and 9 bases from J, with 28 bases in between. The CDR3 here is CASSPSPVKGGRRKAFF. CDR3 DNA sequence: TGTGCCAGCAGTCCGTCTCCCGTGAAGGGCGGGAGAAGGAAAGCTTTCTTT.

Points on this clone: A read error may produce the germline difference seen at one junction end. The chain uses TRBV6-1 and TRBJ2-7, with a tentative D call TRBD1 (5 bases). Germline V CDR1 and CDR2: MNHNS, SASEGT. The CDR3 has 14 amino acids. DNA of the CDR3: TGTGCCAGCAGTGAAGGTCTAGTGGGGCCCCGACATCACTTC. Translation gives CASSEGLVGPRHHF.

The chain has TRBV14 and TRBJ1-1, with unresolved D. Germline V CDR1 and CDR2: SGHDN, FVKESK. The CDR3 has 17 amino acids. Between the trimmed V and J ends, which lost 2 bases and 0 bases, there was a span of 16 bases. CDR3 in DNA: TGTGCCAGCAGCCAAATGCCCCTAAGGGCCATGAACACTGAAGCTTTCTTT. Amino acids: CASSQMPLRAMNTEAFF.

This chain uses TRBV10-3 with TRBJ1-1; D is undetermined. Looked up from germline, CDR1 is ENHRY and CDR2 is SYGVKD. V lost 8 bases and J 1 base, leaving 11 bases between the germline ends. The CDR3 covers 13 residues. The CDR3 DNA reads as TGTGCCATCTCAGACCGGGCGAACACTGAAGCTTTCTTT. It specifies CAISDRANTEAFF.

V usage is TRBV4-1 and J usage is TRBJ2-1, with 8 bases aligning to TRBD1. The CDR3 consists of 14 residues. V shed 5 bases, J shed 8 bases, and the junction held 8 bases outside the gene matches. From germline, CDR1 is MGHRA and CDR2 YSYEKL. CDR3 nucleotides: TGCGCCAGCAGCGTACCGGGACAGGACTATGAGCAGTTCTTC. Its translation is CASSVPGQDYEQFF.